This passage covers 21 T cell receptor beta chains from one sample sequenced in a study of cytomegalovirus exposure and HLA in healthy donors listed by TCRdb under 2017. The library relied on the immunoSEQ multiplex PCR assay. The multiplex PCR relied on a mix of 60 forward primers for TCR Vbeta segments and 13 reverse primers for TCR Jbeta segments. Entries here come from immuneACCESS through TCRdb and include only in-frame sequences with V and J called. Some clones fail to appear in such tables; in the studies checked, an unresolved V gene covers under half of the shortfall, and the cause of the remainder is unknown. Within this sample are roughly 90,000 clones, with approximately 84% of them counted one time only. In total, the top ten clones hold 2.1% of the sample. The source material was PBMCs. The receptors shown here come from a man between 18 and 29 years old in good health and CMV-seronegative.

The gene calls are TRBV19 and TRBJ1-5; D remains unclear. CDR3 size: 12 residues. The ends were cut back, 2 bases at V and 6 bases at J, with 5 bases in the middle. Germline CDR1 and CDR2: LNHDA and SQIVND (reference sequence). The CDR3 sequence: CASSINFQPQHF. The DNA of the CDR3 is TGTGCCAGTAGTATAAACTTTCAGCCCCAGCATTTT.

The chain links TRBV29-1 to TRBJ1-2, with 7 bases fitting TRBD1. V gave up 5 bases and J gave up 4 bases; unmatched junction bases: 4. Germline V gene sequence: CDR1 SQVTM, CDR2 ANQGSEA. The CDR3 extends over 12 amino acids. CDR3 DNA: TGCAGCGTTCGGGACAGCATCTATGGCTACACCTTC. Amino acid sequence: CSVRDSIYGYTF. Filled out from reference TRBV29-1 and TRBJ1-2, the complete variable domain reads SAVISQKPSRDICQRGTSLTIQCQVDSQVTMMFWYRQQPGQSLTLIATANQGSEATYESGFVIDKFPISRPNLTFSTLTVSNMSPEDSSIYLCSVRDSIYGYTFGSGTRLTVV.

The genes are TRBV6-4 and TRBJ2-1; 13 positions agree with TRBD2. The CDR3 extends over 15 amino acids. J gave up 5 bases and V 3 bases, and 1 base lay outside the gene matches. Germline CDR1 is MRHNA and CDR2 is SNTAGT. The CDR3 here is CASSEGTSGNNEQFF. CDR3 coding DNA: TGTGCCAGCAGTGAAGGGACTAGCGGGAACAATGAGCAGTTCTTC.

V is TRBV6-5 and J is TRBJ2-3; 10 bases are shared with TRBD2. The CDR3 totals 15 residues. The V gene's germline CDR1 is MNHEY and CDR2 SVGAGI. J gave up 3 bases and V 2 bases, and 2 bases lay outside the gene matches. The chain's CDR3 is CASSYATSGTDTQYF. The CDR3 DNA reads as TGTGCCAGCAGTTACGCGACTAGCGGGACAGATACGCAGTATTTT.

V is TRBV9 and J is TRBJ1-2; D possibly corresponds to TRBD1 (6 bases). Trimming took off 4 bases at V and 2 bases at J, with 15 bases between the two ends. The germline V gene encodes CDR1 SGDLS and CDR2 YYNGEE. CDR3 length: 15 residues. CDR3 amino acids: CASSPQSTGNYGYTF. The CDR3 DNA follows: TGTGCCAGCAGCCCCCAATCGACAGGCAACTATGGCTACACCTTC. Together with reference TRBV9 and TRBJ1-2, the CDR3 gives the full variable domain: DSGVTQTPKHLITATGQRVTLRCSPRSGDLSVYWYQQSLDQGLQFLIQYYNGEERAKGNILERFSAQQFPDLHSELNLSSLELGDSALYFCASSPQSTGNYGYTFGSGTRLTVV.

V usage is TRBV5-4 and J usage is TRBJ2-7, with D maybe TRBD1 (6 bases). The V gene's germline CDR1 is SGHNT and CDR2 YYREEE (reference sequence). This CDR3 is built from 15 residues. Trimming left V 0 bases short and J 5 bases short, with 15 bases between. In DNA, the CDR3 is TGTGCCAGCAGCTTGGGAGGGGGAGTCCGGGACGAGCAGTACTTC. This codes for CASSLGGGVRDEQYF.

The chain is built from TRBV6-6 and TRBJ2-2; perhaps TRBD1 as D (8 bases). The CDR3 is 15 amino acids. The germline V and J ends were trimmed by 3 bases and 3 bases, with 11 bases remaining between them. The germline V gene encodes CDR1 MNHNY and CDR2 SVGAGI (reference sequence). The CDR3 here is CASSYTGGDTGELFF. The DNA of the CDR3 is TGTGCCAGCAGTTATACAGGGGGGGACACCGGGGAGCTGTTTTTT.

In its sample, this clone was seen a few times. The chain carries TRBV5-4 and TRBJ1-1; D gene uncertain. Germline V gene data show CDR1 as SGHNT and CDR2 as YYREEE (reference sequence). Trimming took 6 bases from V and 5 from J, leaving 14 bases between them. The CDR3 has 13 residues. The CDR3 DNA sequence: TGTGCCAGCACTCGCGATGGGGAGACTGAAGCTTTCTTT. It translates to CASTRDGETEAFF.

The chain carries TRBV6-4 and TRBJ2-5, with D possibly TRBD1 on 5 matching bases. The V gene's germline CDR1 is MRHNA and CDR2 SNTAGT. This CDR3 region has 13 residues. V was clipped by 4 bases and J by 5 bases, with 11 bases between them. The CDR3 nucleotides read TGTGCCAGCAGTGGACAGAACGGGGAGACCCAGTACTTC. Protein sequence: CASSGQNGETQYF.

The chain uses TRBV29-1 and TRBJ1-1; TRBD1 matches at 7 bases. After removal of 6 bases from V and 0 bases from J, the junction contained 7 bases not matched to a gene. CDR3 length: 14 amino acids. The germline gives CDR1 SQVTM, CDR2 ANQGSEA. CDR3 amino acids: CSVTGAGMNTEAFF. CDR3 nucleotides: TGCAGCGTAACAGGGGCCGGGATGAACACTGAAGCTTTCTTT.

This clone was detected only once. The chain has TRBV13 and TRBJ2-1; a weak D match, TRBD2 (5 bases). The germline V gene has CDR1 PRHDT and CDR2 FYEKMQ (reference sequence). The CDR3 sequence is 13 residues long. Trimming took off 5 bases at V and 7 bases at J, with 12 bases between the two ends. As DNA, the CDR3 is TGTGCCAGCAGCCCCCAGACGGGGAATGAGCAGTTCTTC. Its translation is CASSPQTGNEQFF.

The rearrangement uses TRBV4-3 and TRBJ1-4; D not certain. V shed 0 bases and J shed 4 bases, with 9 bases lying between them. The CDR3 loop spans 15 amino acids. Germline assignment: CDR1 LGHNA and CDR2 YSLEER. This CDR3 is CASSQDLVSNEKLFF. In DNA form, the CDR3 reads TGCGCCAGCAGCCAAGATCTAGTGAGTAATGAAAAACTGTTTTTT.

This clone turned up a few times. The rearrangement joins TRBV5-4 to TRBJ2-3; 10 bases line up with TRBD1. The CDR3 has 15 residues. Germline-derived CDR1 and CDR2 are SGHNT and YYREEE (reference sequence). The V gene end was trimmed by 2 bases and the J gene end by 7 bases; junction bases not matched to a gene: 7. The CDR3: CASSLGTGDGNTQYF. The CDR3 DNA reads TGTGCCAGCAGCTTAGGGACAGGGGATGGCAATACGCAGTATTTT.

This chain links TRBV19 with TRBJ1-1; 8 bases align to TRBD1. V dropped 3 bases and J dropped 4; count of bases not matched to a gene: 13. This CDR3 has 17 amino acids. Germline V gene sequence: CDR1 LNHDA, CDR2 SQIVND (reference sequence). The CDR3 here is CASSITTLGQGGTEAFF. In DNA, the CDR3 is TGTGCCAGTAGTATCACCACCCTCGGACAGGGAGGCACTGAAGCTTTCTTT.

The chain couples TRBV27 to TRBJ2-7; 7 positions agree with TRBD2. The trim removed 5 bases at V and 2 bases at J, leaving 6 bases unmatched. From germline, CDR1 is MNHEY and CDR2 SMNVEV (reference sequence). The CDR3 sequence is 14 residues long. The CDR3 here is CASSRGRGAYEQYF. The CDR3 nucleotides read TGTGCCAGCAGTCGGGGACGGGGGGCCTACGAGCAGTACTTC.

The chain couples TRBV29-1 to TRBJ2-7, with D tentatively TRBD1 (6 bases). This CDR3 has 12 residues. The V gene lost 6 bases and the J gene lost 2 bases, with 11 bases spanning the gap. CDR1 and CDR2 from the germline V gene are SQVTM and ANQGSEA. The CDR3 protein is CSVGQLAYEQYF. The DNA of the CDR3 is TGCAGCGTCGGACAGCTCGCCTACGAGCAGTACTTC.

The chain is built from TRBV29-1 and TRBJ2-1, with TRBD2 matching over 10 bases. The CDR3 sequence is 14 residues long. Germline V gene sequence: CDR1 SQVTM, CDR2 ANQGSEA. Unmatched junction bases numbered 12, after V lost 7 bases and J lost 9 bases. CDR3 amino acids: CSAPLAGDVGEQFF. In nucleotides, the CDR3 is TGCAGCGCGCCCCTAGCGGGAGATGTTGGTGAGCAGTTCTTC.

The chain employs TRBV29-1 and TRBJ2-5, with D possibly being TRBD1 (6 bases). The V and J ends lost 1 base and 2 bases respectively, with 8 bases between them. Germline loops: CDR1 SQVTM, CDR2 ANQGSEA. The CDR3 length is 13 residues. The CDR3 DNA is TGCAGCGTTGAAGGGACAGATCAAGAGACCCAGTACTTC. Encoded protein: CSVEGTDQETQYF.

The V call is TRBV6-5, the J call TRBJ1-3, with TRBD1 matching 9 bases. The J segment lost 2 bases and the V segment lost 6 bases, leaving 5 bases of the junction unmatched. The CDR3 is 15 residues long. From germline, CDR1 is MNHEY and CDR2 SVGAGI. The CDR3 loop reads CASRKQGAAGNTIYF. The CDR3 DNA sequence: TGTGCCAGCAGAAAACAGGGGGCAGCTGGAAACACCATATATTTT.

The V gene is TRBV7-2, the J gene TRBJ1-5; D perhaps matches TRBD1 (6 bases). Trimming removed 5 bases at V and 3 bases at J, with 11 bases between. There are 14 residues in the CDR3. CDR1 is SGHTA, CDR2 FQGNSA, per germline. The CDR3 bases are TGTGCCAGCAGCCTCGGGACACTCAATCAGCCCCAGCATTTT. Protein: CASSLGTLNQPQHF.

This clone is medium-sized (0.01 to 0.1%). V usage is TRBV5-1 and J usage is TRBJ2-1; D is perhaps TRBD2 (6 bases). The CDR3 covers 17 residues. The V gene's germline CDR1 is SGHRS and CDR2 YFSETQ. V lost 3 bases and J 5 bases, leaving 21 bases between the germline ends. The CDR3 protein is CASSWTPLARGDNEQFF. The CDR3 bases are TGCGCCAGCAGCTGGACCCCTCTAGCGAGGGGCGACAATGAGCAGTTCTTC.